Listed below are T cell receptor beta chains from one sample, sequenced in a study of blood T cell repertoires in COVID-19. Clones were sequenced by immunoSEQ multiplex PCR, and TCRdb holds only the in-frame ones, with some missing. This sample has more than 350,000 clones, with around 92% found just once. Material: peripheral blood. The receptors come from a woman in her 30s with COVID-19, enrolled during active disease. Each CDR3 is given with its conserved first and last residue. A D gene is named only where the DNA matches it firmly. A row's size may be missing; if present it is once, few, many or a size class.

CDR3 protein: CASSLRTGTEKLFF; CDR3 DNA: TGTGCCAGCAGCTTGCGGACAGGGACTGAAAAACTGTTTTTT; CDR3 length: 14; J gene: TRBJ1-4; D gene: TRBD1; clone size: -; V gene: TRBV13
CDR3 protein: CASSLLGAGWYYGYTF; CDR3 DNA: TGTGCCAGCAGTTTATTAGGGGCAGGGTGGTACTATGGCTACACCTTC; CDR3 length: 16; J gene: TRBJ1-2; D gene: -; clone size: -; V gene: TRBV27
CDR3 protein: CASSPRGTVEAFF; CDR3 DNA: TGTGCCAGCAGTCCTAGGGGGACAGTTGAAGCTTTCTTT; CDR3 length: 13; J gene: TRBJ1-1; D gene: TRBD1; clone size: -; V gene: TRBV2
CDR3 protein: CASSQVSTGGTDTQYF; CDR3 DNA: TGCGCCAGCAGCCAAGTATCGACAGGGGGAACAGATACGCAGTATTTT; CDR3 length: 16; J gene: TRBJ2-3; D gene: TRBD1; clone size: -; V gene: TRBV4-3
CDR3 protein: CASNLLFEAFF; CDR3 DNA: TGTGCCAGCAATCTTCTGTTTGAAGCTTTCTTT; CDR3 length: 11; J gene: TRBJ1-1; D gene: -; clone size: -; V gene: TRBV2
CDR3 protein: CASSQLQGAVGYTF; CDR3 DNA: TGTGCCAGCAGCCAGTTACAGGGGGCAGTTGGCTACACCTTC; CDR3 length: 14; J gene: TRBJ1-2; D gene: TRBD1; clone size: few; V gene: TRBV7-9
CDR3 protein: CASNTGSSYNEQFF; CDR3 DNA: TGTGCCAGCAACACAGGGTCCTCCTACAATGAGCAGTTCTTC; CDR3 length: 14; J gene: TRBJ2-1; D gene: -; clone size: -; V gene: TRBV7-2
CDR3 protein: CASSLPDNEQFF; CDR3 DNA: TGTGCCAGCAGTTTACCAGACAATGAGCAGTTCTTC; CDR3 length: 12; J gene: TRBJ2-1; D gene: -; clone size: -; V gene: TRBV27
CDR3 protein: CASSLVGSGGETQYF; CDR3 DNA: TGTGCCAGCAGCTTAGTCGGTAGCGGGGGGGAGACCCAGTACTTC; CDR3 length: 15; J gene: TRBJ2-5; D gene: TRBD2; clone size: -; V gene: TRBV7-2
CDR3 protein: CAISELKDGGYEQYF; CDR3 DNA: TGTGCCATCAGTGAGTTGAAGGACGGGGGCTACGAGCAGTACTTC; CDR3 length: 15; J gene: TRBJ2-7; D gene: -; clone size: -; V gene: TRBV10-3